This passage covers 14 T cell receptor beta chains from one sample sequenced in a study of pediatric ulcerative colitis. Profiling relied on immunoSEQ multiplex PCR, and the TCRdb table lists in-frame clones only, not all of them. The data hold tens of thousands of clones, with 82% observed a single time. Input material: blood. Receptor source: a boy aged 5 to 17 with severe ulcerative colitis.

The chain uses TRBV11-3 and TRBJ1-5, with D possibly TRBD1 on 5 matching bases. The CDR3 has 13 residues. The ends were cut back, 9 bases at V and 7 bases at J, with 16 bases in the middle. Germline CDR1 and CDR2: SGHNT and YENEEA. The CDR3 spells CARGDHGKQPQHF. CDR3 coding DNA: TGTGCCAGAGGGGACCATGGGAAGCAGCCCCAGCATTTT.

The rearrangement links TRBV7-8 to TRBJ1-6; a weak D match, TRBD1 (5 bases). V dropped 2 bases and J dropped 10 bases, with 15 bases sitting between them. This CDR3 is built from 15 residues. Germline values: CDR1 SGHVS, CDR2 FQNEAQ. The CDR3 DNA is TGTGCCAGCAGCTTAAAAGCCAAATGGGGCTCACCCCTCCACTTT. Its protein is CASSLKAKWGSPLHF.

V is TRBV30 and J is TRBJ2-3; no reliable D call. This CDR3 has 13 amino acids. In germline, CDR1 is GTSNPN, CDR2 SVGIG (reference sequence). The V gene lost 3 bases and the J gene lost 2 bases, with 9 bases spanning the gap. The CDR3 region has the DNA TGTGCCTGGAGCAGGATCCTCACAGATACGCAGTATTTT. Its translation: CAWSRILTDTQYF.

This clone was observed once. This chain uses TRBV6-1 with TRBJ1-1; no firm D call. V lost 0 bases to trimming and J lost 8 bases, with 16 bases between them. CDR1 MNHNS and CDR2 SASEGT come from the germline V gene. The CDR3 runs 15 residues. CDR3 sequence (DNA): TGTGCCAGCAGTGAAGCATCAACAATCCGACGGGAAGCTTTCTTT. This encodes CASSEASTIRREAFF.

This clone has just one count. The chain recombines TRBV7-9 with TRBJ2-7, with 10 bases aligning to TRBD2. The ends lost 1 base at V and 6 bases at J; junction bases unmatched: 3. The germline V gene has CDR1 SEHNR and CDR2 FQNEAQ (reference sequence). The CDR3 totals 14 residues. CDR3 amino acids: CASSLVLAGGEQYF. DNA for the CDR3: TGTGCCAGCAGCTTAGTATTAGCGGGGGGCGAGCAGTACTTC.

The chain couples TRBV11-3 to TRBJ2-7; D call uncertain. Trimming shortened V by 3 bases and J by 6 bases, and 15 bases separated the two germline ends. The CDR3 runs to 14 residues. Germline V gene sequence: CDR1 SGHNT, CDR2 YENEEA. The CDR3 spells CASSFGPPPAEQYF. The CDR3, as DNA: TGTGCCAGCAGCTTCGGCCCCCCGCCGGCCGAGCAGTACTTC.

In this sample, this clone turned up once. J is TRBJ1-4 and V is TRBV4-1, with TRBD1 matching over 8 bases. J lost 7 bases, V lost 5 bases, and 3 bases had no gene match. Germline lookup yields CDR1 MGHRA and CDR2 YSYEKL. The CDR3 extends over 13 amino acids. The CDR3 reads CASSVTGGEKLFF. In DNA, the CDR3 is TGCGCCAGCAGCGTAACAGGGGGTGAAAAACTGTTTTTT.

This sequence joins TRBV11-2 and TRBJ1-6; weak D call: TRBD1 (5 bases). CDR1 is SGHAT and CDR2 is FQNNGV in the germline V gene. This CDR3 spans 12 amino acids. Trimming pared 5 bases from V and 11 bases from J, leaving 10 bases between. CDR3 in amino acids: CASSGTFTPLHF. CDR3 bases: TGTGCCAGCAGCGGGACCTTCACACCCCTCCACTTT. Full variable domain (remainder filled in from reference TRBV11-2 and TRBJ1-6): EAGVAQSPRYKIIEKRQSVAFWCNPISGHATLYWYQQILGQGPKLLIQFQNNGVVDDSQLPKDRFSAERLKGVDSTLKIQPAKLEDSAVYLCASSGTFTPLHFGNGTRLTVT.

A few counts support this clone. This chain joins TRBV10-3 and TRBJ2-5; TRBD1 is a possible D gene (6 bases). Germline V gene lookup returns CDR1 ENHRY and CDR2 SYGVKD. Trimming left V 10 bases short and J 4 bases short, with 22 bases between. The CDR3 is made up of 15 amino acids. The CDR3 DNA is TGTGCCACCCAACCTCAGGGGAAGGGTGGAGAGACCCAGTACTTC. Residues: CATQPQGKGGETQYF.

V usage is TRBV7-9 and J usage is TRBJ1-1; D is uncertain. V was clipped by 5 bases and J by 0 bases, with 7 bases between them. This CDR3 spans 13 amino acids. The germline CDR1 and CDR2 sequences are SEHNR and FQNEAQ (reference sequence). The CDR3 protein is CASSRTVNTEAFF. CDR3 sequence (DNA): TGTGCCAGCAGCAGAACAGTGAACACTGAAGCTTTCTTT. The whole variable domain, filled in from reference TRBV7-9 and TRBJ1-1, reads DTGVSQNPRHKITKRGQNVTFRCDPISEHNRLYWYRQTLGQGPEFLTYFQNEAQLEKSRLLSDRFSAERPKGSFSTLEIQRTEQGDSAMYLCASSRTVNTEAFFGQGTRLTVV.

CDR3 bases: TGTGCCAGCAGCTTAGTGGGGGACTACGAGCAGTACTTC. It codes for CASSLVGDYEQYF. The V and J genes are TRBV11-2 and TRBJ2-5, with D possibly being TRBD1 or TRBD2 (5 bases each). The tail of the sequence fits TRBJ2-7 better, so the J call may be wrong. This CDR3 contains 13 residues. Germline-derived CDR1 and CDR2 are SGHAT and FQNNGV.

The chain recombines TRBV5-4 with TRBJ2-1; the match to TRBD2 covers 9 bases. From germline, CDR1 is SGHNT and CDR2 YYREEE (reference sequence). V lost 4 bases and J lost 8; bases outside the gene matches: 16. The CDR3 totals 17 residues. The CDR3 region has the DNA TGTGCCAGCAGCCCCCAGCCAGCTAGCGGGGCGGGGGATGAGCAGTTCTTC. Residues: CASSPQPASGAGDEQFF. Full variable domain (rest looked up from reference TRBV5-4 and TRBJ2-1): ETGVTQSPTHLIKTRGQQVTLRCSSQSGHNTVSWYQQALGQGPQFIFQYYREEENGRGNFPPRFSGLQFPNYSSELNVNALELDDSALYLCASSPQPASGAGDEQFFGPGTRLTVL.

CDR3 sequence: CASSERVTAFF. In DNA form, the CDR3 reads TGTGCCAGCAGTGAGCGAGTCACGGCTTTCTTT. The genes are TRBV6-1 and TRBJ1-1; D uncertain. V was pared by 3 bases and J by 11 bases, with 10 bases between. Per germline, CDR1 MNHNS and CDR2 SASEGT. The CDR3 is 11 amino acids.

The chain links TRBV5-4 to TRBJ1-1; D is undetermined. Germline CDR1 is SGHNT and CDR2 is YYREEE (reference sequence). The CDR3 spans 13 residues. The V end lost 4 bases, the J end lost 4 bases, and 11 bases lay between the germline ends. CDR3 sequence reads: CASSPQRGTEAFF. The CDR3 DNA follows: TGTGCCAGCAGCCCCCAGCGGGGCACTGAAGCTTTCTTT.